Reported below is one TCR beta chain. The antigen is not known. Germline CDR1 reads SGDLS; CDR2 reads YYNGEE. The length of the CDR3 is 14 residues. V lost 0 bases to trimming and J lost 10 bases, with 11 bases between them. This sample was taken from a study of Ad26.COV2.S vaccination and SARS-CoV-2 variants. About the research overall: Donor had been placed in the Ad26.COV2.S arm of the COV1001 trial. General observations from the study: Substantial breadth was reportedly displayed by spike-specific CD8+ and CD4+ T cell responses after vaccination. Possibly, TCR breadth and depth analyses underestimated total T cell responses.

Treatment here: around 19 received Ad26.COV2.S at low or high dose, single or two shots; about 5 received placebo; per-sample allocation not given. Specimens were obtained on day 63 following the first vaccine or placebo injection. An Ad26 vector carrying the Wuhan-strain SARS-CoV-2 spike served as the vaccine. Sequenced by immunoSEQ multiplex PCR; TCRdb stores in-frame clones only, minus some. The sample has roughly 330,000 clones, 75% to 90% seen once. This clonotype originated in a person aged 18-60 years who received the Ad26.COV2.S COVID-19 vaccine or a placebo. This specimen was peripheral blood, taken in a trial of Ad26.COV2.S vaccine versus placebo. This chain uses TRBV9 with TRBJ1-6; D call uncertain. The chain's CDR3 is CASSVGPGGSPLHF. DNA of the CDR3: TGTGCCAGCAGCGTAGGGCCGGGAGGGTCACCCCTCCACTTT. Full variable domain (rest looked up from reference TRBV9 and TRBJ1-6): DSGVTQTPKHLITATGQRVTLRCSPRSGDLSVYWYQQSLDQGLQFLIQYYNGEERAKGNILERFSAQQFPDLHSELNLSSLELGDSALYFCASSVGPGGSPLHFGNGTRLTVT.